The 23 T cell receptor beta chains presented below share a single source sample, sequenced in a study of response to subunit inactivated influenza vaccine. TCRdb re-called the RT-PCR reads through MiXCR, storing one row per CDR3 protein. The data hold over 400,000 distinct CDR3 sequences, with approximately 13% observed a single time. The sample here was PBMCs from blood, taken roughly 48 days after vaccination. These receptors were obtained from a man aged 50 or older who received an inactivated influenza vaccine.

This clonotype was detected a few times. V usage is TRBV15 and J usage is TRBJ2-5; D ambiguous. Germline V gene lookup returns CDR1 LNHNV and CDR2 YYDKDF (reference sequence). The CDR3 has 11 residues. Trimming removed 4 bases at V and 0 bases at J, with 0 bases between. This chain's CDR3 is CATSNQETQYF. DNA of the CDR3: TGTGCCACCAGCAACCAAGAGACCCAGTACTTC.

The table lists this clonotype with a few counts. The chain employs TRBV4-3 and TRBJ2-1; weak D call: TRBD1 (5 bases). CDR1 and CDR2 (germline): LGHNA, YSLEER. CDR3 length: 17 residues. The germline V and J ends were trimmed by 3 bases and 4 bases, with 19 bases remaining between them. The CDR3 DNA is TGCGCCAGCAGCCAGGTCGTAGGGGAAGCCTTATACAATGAGCAGTTCTTC. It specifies CASSQVVGEALYNEQFF.

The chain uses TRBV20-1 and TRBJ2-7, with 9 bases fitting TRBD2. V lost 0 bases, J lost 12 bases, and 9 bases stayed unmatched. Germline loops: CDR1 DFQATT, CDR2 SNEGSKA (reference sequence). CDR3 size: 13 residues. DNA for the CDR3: TGCAGTGCTAGAGATGGAGTAGCGGGAGAAGGGTACTTC. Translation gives CSARDGVAGEGYF.

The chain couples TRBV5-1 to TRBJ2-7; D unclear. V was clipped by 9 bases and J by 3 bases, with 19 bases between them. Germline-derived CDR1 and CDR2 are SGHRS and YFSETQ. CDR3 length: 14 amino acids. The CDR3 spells CATSKGGEDYEQYF. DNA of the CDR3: TGCGCCACCTCCAAGGGTGGGGAAGACTACGAGCAGTACTTC.

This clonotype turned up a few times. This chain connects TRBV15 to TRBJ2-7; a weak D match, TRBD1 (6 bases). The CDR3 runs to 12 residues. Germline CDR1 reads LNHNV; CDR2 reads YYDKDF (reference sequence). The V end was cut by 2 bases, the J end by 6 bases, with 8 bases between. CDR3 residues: CATSRSGVEQYF. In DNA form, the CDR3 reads TGTGCCACCAGCAGATCAGGGGTCGAGCAGTACTTC.

CDR3 in DNA: TGTGCCAGCAGTGAACAGGGTTACAATGAGCAGTTCTTC. Encoded protein: CASSEQGYNEQFF. The rearrangement joins TRBV25-1 to TRBJ2-1; D perhaps matches TRBD1 (5 bases). V lost 2 bases, J lost 4 bases, and 6 bases lay in between. This CDR3 contains 13 residues. CDR1 is MGHDK, CDR2 SYGVNS, per germline.

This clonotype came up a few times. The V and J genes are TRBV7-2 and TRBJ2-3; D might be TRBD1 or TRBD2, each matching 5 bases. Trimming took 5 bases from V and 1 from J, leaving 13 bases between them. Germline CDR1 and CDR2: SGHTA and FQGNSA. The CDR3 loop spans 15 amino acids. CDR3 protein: CASSHGARGTDTQYF. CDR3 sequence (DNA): TGTGCCAGCAGCCACGGGGCGCGAGGCACAGATACGCAGTATTTT.

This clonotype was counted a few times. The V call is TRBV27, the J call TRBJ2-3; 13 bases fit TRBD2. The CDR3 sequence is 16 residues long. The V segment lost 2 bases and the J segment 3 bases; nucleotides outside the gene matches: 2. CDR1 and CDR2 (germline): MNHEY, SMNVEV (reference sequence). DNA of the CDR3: TGTGCCAGCAGTTTACTACTAGCGGGAGGGACAGATACGCAGTATTTT. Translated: CASSLLLAGGTDTQYF.

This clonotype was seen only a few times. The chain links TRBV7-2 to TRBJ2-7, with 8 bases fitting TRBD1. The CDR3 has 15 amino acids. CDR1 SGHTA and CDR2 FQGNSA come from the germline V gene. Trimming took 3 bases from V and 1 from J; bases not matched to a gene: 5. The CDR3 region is CASSFVDRESYEQYF. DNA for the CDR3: TGTGCCAGCAGCTTCGTGGACAGGGAGTCCTACGAGCAGTACTTC.

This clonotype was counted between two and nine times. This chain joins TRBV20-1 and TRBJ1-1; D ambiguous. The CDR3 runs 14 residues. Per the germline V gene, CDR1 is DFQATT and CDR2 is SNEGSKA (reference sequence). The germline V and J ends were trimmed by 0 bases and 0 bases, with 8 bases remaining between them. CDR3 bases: TGCAGTGCTAGAGATCAGAGAATGAACACTGAAGCTTTCTTT. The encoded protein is CSARDQRMNTEAFF.

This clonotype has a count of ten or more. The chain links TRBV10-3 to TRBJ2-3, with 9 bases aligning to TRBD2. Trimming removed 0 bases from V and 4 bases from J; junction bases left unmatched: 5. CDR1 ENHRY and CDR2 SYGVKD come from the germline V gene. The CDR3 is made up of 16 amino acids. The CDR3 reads CAISESTGTSPDTQYF. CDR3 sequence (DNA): TGTGCCATCAGTGAGTCGACAGGGACTAGCCCAGATACGCAGTATTTT.

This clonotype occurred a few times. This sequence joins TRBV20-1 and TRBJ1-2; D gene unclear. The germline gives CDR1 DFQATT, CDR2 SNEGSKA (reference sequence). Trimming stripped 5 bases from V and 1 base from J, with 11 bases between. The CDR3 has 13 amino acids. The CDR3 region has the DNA TGCAGTGCTCCCTTGGGCAGTAACTATGGCTACACCTTC. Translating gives CSAPLGSNYGYTF.

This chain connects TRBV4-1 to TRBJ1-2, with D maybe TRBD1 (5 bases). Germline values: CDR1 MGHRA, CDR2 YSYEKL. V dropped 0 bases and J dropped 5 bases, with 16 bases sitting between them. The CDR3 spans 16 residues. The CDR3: CASSQEGVRGSYGYTF. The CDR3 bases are TGCGCCAGCAGCCAAGAGGGGGTGAGGGGCTCATATGGCTACACCTTC.

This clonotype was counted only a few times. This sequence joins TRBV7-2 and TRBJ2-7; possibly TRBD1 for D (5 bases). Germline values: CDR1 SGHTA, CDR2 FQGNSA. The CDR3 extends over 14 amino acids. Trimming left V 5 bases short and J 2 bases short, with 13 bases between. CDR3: CASSLGPVAYEQYF. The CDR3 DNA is TGTGCCAGCAGCCTGGGGCCGGTGGCCTACGAGCAGTACTTC.

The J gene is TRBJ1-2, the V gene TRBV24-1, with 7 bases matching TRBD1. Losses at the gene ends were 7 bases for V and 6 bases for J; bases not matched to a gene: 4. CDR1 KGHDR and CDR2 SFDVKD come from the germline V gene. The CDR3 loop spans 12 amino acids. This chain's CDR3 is CATSTTGDGYTF. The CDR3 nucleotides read TGTGCCACCAGCACCACAGGGGATGGCTACACCTTC.

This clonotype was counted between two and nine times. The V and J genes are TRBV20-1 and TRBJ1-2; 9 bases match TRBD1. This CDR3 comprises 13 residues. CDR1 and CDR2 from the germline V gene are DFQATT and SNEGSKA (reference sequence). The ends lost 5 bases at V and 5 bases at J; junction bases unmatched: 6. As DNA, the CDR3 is TGCAGTGCTCCTCAGACAGGGGGGTATGGCTACACCTTC. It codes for CSAPQTGGYGYTF.

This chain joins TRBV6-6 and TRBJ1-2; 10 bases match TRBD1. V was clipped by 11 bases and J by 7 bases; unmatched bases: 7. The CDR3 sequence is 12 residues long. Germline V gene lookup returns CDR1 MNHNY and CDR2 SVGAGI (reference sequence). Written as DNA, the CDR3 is TGTGCCGGCGGGACAGGGGACAGTGGCTACACCTTC. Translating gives CAGGTGDSGYTF.

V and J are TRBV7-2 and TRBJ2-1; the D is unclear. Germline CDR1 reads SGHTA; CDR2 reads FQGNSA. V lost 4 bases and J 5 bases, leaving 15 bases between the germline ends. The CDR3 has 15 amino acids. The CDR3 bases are TGTGCCAGCAGCTATCCCCTCTTGCGGCACAATGAGCAGTTCTTC. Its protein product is CASSYPLLRHNEQFF.

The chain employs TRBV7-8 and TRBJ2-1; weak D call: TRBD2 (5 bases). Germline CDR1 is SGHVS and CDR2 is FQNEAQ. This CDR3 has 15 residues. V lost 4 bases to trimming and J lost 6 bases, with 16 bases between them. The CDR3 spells CASSSPASSRNEQFF. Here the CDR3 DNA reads TGTGCCAGCAGCTCACCGGCTAGCAGCCGCAATGAGCAGTTCTTC. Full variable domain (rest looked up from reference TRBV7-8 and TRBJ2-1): GAGVSQSPRYKVAKRGQDVALRCDPISGHVSLFWYQQALGQGPEFLTYFQNEAQLDKSGLPSDRFFAERPEGSVSTLKIQRTQQEDSAVYLCASSSPASSRNEQFFGPGTRLTVL.

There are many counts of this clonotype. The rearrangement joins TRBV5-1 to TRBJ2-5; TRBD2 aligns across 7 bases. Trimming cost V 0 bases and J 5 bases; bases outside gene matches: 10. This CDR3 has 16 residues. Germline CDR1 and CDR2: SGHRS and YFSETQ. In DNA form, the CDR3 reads TGCGCCAGCAGCTTGGGTCGAATAGCGGGTGGCGAGACCCAGTACTTC. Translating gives CASSLGRIAGGETQYF. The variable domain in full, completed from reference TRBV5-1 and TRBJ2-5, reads KAGVTQTPRYLIKTRGQQVTLSCSPISGHRSVSWYQQTPGQGLQFLFEYFSETQRNKGNFPGRFSGRQFSNSRSEMNVSTLELGDSALYLCASSLGRIAGGETQYFGPGTRLLVL.

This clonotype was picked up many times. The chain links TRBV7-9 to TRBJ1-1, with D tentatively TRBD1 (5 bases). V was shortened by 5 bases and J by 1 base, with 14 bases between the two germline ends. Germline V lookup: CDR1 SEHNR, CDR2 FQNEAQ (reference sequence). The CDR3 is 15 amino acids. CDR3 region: CASSPPGRKNTEAFF. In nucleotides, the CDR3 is TGTGCCAGCAGCCCCCCGGGACGGAAGAACACTGAAGCTTTCTTT.

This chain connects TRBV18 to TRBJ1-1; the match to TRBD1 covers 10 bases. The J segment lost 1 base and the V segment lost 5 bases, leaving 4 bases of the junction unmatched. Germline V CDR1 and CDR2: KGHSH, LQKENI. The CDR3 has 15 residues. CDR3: CASSSRQGANTEAFF. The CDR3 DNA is TGTGCCAGCTCATCACGACAGGGGGCGAACACTGAAGCTTTCTTT.

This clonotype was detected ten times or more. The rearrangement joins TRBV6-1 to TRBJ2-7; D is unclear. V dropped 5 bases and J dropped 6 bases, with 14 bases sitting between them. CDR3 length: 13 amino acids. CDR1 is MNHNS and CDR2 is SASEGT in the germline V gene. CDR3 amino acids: CASSLGPRGEQYF. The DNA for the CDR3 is TGTGCCAGCAGTCTTGGACCCAGAGGCGAGCAGTACTTC.